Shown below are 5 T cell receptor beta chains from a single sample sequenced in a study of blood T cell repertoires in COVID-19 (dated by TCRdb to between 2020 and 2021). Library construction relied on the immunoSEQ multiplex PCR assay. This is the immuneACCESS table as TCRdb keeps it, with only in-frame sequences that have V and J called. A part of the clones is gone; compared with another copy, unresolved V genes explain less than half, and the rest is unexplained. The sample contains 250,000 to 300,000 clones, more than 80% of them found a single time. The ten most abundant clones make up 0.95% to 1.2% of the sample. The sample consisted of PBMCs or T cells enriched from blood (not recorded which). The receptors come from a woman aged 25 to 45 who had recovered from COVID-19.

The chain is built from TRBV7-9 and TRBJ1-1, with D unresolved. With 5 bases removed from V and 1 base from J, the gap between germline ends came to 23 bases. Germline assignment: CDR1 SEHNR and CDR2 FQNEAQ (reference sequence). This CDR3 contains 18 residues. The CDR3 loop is CASSPRDGEAVANTEAFF. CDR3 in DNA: TGTGCCAGCAGCCCGCGCGATGGCGAGGCAGTAGCGAACACTGAAGCTTTCTTT.

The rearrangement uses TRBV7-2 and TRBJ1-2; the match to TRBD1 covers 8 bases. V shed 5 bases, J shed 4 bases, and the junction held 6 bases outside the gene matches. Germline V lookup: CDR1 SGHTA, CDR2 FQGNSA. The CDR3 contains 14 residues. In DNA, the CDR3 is TGTGCCAGCAGCAGGACCGGGACAGGCTATGGCTACACCTTC. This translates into CASSRTGTGYGYTF.

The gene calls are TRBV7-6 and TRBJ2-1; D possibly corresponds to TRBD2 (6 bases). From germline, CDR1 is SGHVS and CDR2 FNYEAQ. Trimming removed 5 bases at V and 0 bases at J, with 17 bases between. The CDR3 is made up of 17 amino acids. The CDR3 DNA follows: TGTGCCAGCAGCCCCTACCATAGCGGCAGCTCCTACAATGAGCAGTTCTTC. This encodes CASSPYHSGSSYNEQFF.

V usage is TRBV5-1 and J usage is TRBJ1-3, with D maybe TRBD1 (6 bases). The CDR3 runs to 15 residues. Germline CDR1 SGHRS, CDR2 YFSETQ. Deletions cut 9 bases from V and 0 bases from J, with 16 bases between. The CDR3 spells CATRDNLSSGNTIYF. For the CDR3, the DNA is TGCGCCACCCGGGACAACTTATCCTCTGGAAACACCATATATTTT.

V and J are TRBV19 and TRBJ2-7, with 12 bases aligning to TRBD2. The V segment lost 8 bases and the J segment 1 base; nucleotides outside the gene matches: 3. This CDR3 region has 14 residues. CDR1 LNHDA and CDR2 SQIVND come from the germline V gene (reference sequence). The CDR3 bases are TGTGCCAGTCAACTAGCGGGAGGATCCTACGAGCAGTACTTC. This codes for CASQLAGGSYEQYF.